This T cell receptor (beta chain) was profiled in a study of blood T cell repertoires in COVID-19. Study in general: Acute and convalescent COVID-19 samples came from the United States, Italy and Spain. PBMCs, B-cell-depleted T cells, or T cells were the source of the cDNA or gDNA that made up the material.

Everyone who took part was roughly 18 to 95 years old, and they came from about 25 US areas. Germline V lookup: CDR1 SGHDN, CDR2 FVKESK. The length of the CDR3 is 19 residues. Trimming took 1 base from V and 6 from J; bases not matched to a gene: 10. Using immunoSEQ multiplex PCR, the repertoire was profiled, and TCRdb retains in-frame clones only, with some absent. The table lists about 270,000 clones, around 89% of them singletons. The source is a woman aged 25 to 39 with acute COVID-19. The sample taken for sequencing was PBMCs or T cells enriched from blood (not recorded which). The V and J genes are TRBV14 and TRBJ2-2; TRBD2 matches at 14 bases. CDR3 amino acids: CASSQGEGTSGSFAGELFF. CDR3 nucleotides: TGTGCCAGCAGCCAAGGGGAGGGGACTAGCGGGAGTTTCGCCGGGGAGCTGTTTTTT. Together with reference TRBV14 and TRBJ2-2, the CDR3 gives the full variable domain: EAGVTQFPSHSVIEKGQTVTLRCDPISGHDNLYWYRRVMGKEIKFLLHFVKESKQDESGMPNNRFLAERTGGTYSTLKVQPAELEDSGVYFCASSQGEGTSGSFAGELFFGEGSRLTVL.